The 7 T cell receptor beta chains listed next were all sequenced from one sample in a study of blood T cells in healthy people across ages. With a J-beta primer mix and a sample-barcoded 5' primer, a second PCR ran about 7 to 12 cycles. TCRdb re-derived calls from the 5' RACE reads in MiXCR, one entry per CDR3 protein. This table has 890,000 or so distinct CDR3 sequences, about 62% appearing once. The source material was blood. The source is a man under 40 in good health.

The V gene is TRBV29-1, the J gene TRBJ2-4, with a possible D match to TRBD1 (6 bases). CDR3 length: 12 residues. The germline V gene has CDR1 SQVTM and CDR2 ANQGSEA. V was pared by 6 bases and J by 10 bases, with 16 bases between. CDR3 amino acids: CSVAQTGRIQYF. The CDR3 region has the DNA TGCAGCGTAGCACAGACAGGTCGAATTCAGTACTTC.

This clonotype was seen a few times. The chain carries TRBV9 and TRBJ2-1; a possible D gene is TRBD2 (5 bases). CDR1 is SGDLS and CDR2 is YYNGEE in the germline V gene. The CDR3 totals 16 residues. Trimming shortened V by 4 bases and J by 0 bases, and 14 bases separated the two germline ends. CDR3 loop: CASSPRTPDSYNEQFF. The CDR3 DNA is TGTGCCAGCAGCCCTCGGACTCCTGACTCCTACAATGAGCAGTTCTTC.

The DNA for the CDR3 is TGTGCCAGCAGCCAAGAAGGTAACGGGGGGGCGGATAACATTCAGTACTTC. Protein: CASSQEGNGGADNIQYF. V is TRBV4-2 and J is TRBJ2-4, with 8 positions matching TRBD2. This CDR3 contains 17 residues. Germline lookup yields CDR1 LGHNA and CDR2 YNFKEQ. V trimming: 0 bases; J trimming: 7 bases; junction bases outside the gene matches: 11.

This clonotype was counted once. V and J are TRBV7-2 and TRBJ2-7, with D unresolved. The CDR3 consists of 14 residues. V lost 2 bases to trimming and J lost 4 bases, with 12 bases between them. Germline V CDR1 and CDR2: SGHTA, FQGNSA. Here the CDR3 reads CASSLFSRGYEQYF. The DNA of the CDR3 is TGTGCCAGCAGCTTATTTTCGAGAGGTTACGAGCAGTACTTC.

The gene calls are TRBV6-4 and TRBJ1-2; TRBD1 agrees at 8 bases. Trimming removed 6 bases from V and 4 bases from J; junction bases left unmatched: 10. This CDR3 region has 15 residues. Germline V gene lookup returns CDR1 MRHNA and CDR2 SNTAGT. Written as DNA, the CDR3 is TGTGCCAGCAGCACCGGGACAGGAAGCCCCTATGGCTACACCTTC. Its translation: CASSTGTGSPYGYTF.

The V gene is TRBV7-3, the J gene TRBJ2-7; D is uncertain. The CDR3 consists of 16 residues. CDR1 is SGHTA and CDR2 is FQGTGA in the germline V gene. The V and J ends lost 2 bases and 7 bases respectively, with 21 bases between them. CDR3 nucleotides: TGTGCCAGCAGCTTAGGTTTCAACCCCCAGGCCAATGAGCAGTACTTC. It encodes CASSLGFNPQANEQYF.

This clonotype has a single count. The J gene is TRBJ2-3, the V gene TRBV13; D perhaps matches TRBD2 (5 bases). The ends were cut back, 4 bases at V and 6 bases at J, with 17 bases in the middle. In germline, CDR1 is PRHDT, CDR2 FYEKMQ (reference sequence). The CDR3 length is 15 residues. DNA for the CDR3: TGTGCCAGCAGCTCTCGAGGGCCAAGCCAGGATACGCAGTATTTT. Its translation is CASSSRGPSQDTQYF.